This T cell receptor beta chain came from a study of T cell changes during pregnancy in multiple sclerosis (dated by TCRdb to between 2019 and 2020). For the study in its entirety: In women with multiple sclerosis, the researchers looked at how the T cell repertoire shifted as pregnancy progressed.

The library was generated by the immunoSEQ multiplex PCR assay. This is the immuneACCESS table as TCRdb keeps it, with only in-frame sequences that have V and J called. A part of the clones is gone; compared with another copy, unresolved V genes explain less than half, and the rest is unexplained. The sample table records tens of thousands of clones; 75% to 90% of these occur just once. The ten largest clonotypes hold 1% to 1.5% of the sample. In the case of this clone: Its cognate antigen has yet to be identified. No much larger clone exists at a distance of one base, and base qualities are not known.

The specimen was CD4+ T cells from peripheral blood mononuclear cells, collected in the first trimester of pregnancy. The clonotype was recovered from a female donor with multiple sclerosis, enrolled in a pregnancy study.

The sequenced DNA is TGTGCCAGTACTAGGACAGGGCCTAGCAATCAGCCCCAGCATTTT. This is translated as CASTRTGPSNQPQHF. The chain is assembled from TRBV19 and TRBJ1-5, with 8 middle bases fitting TRBD1. Here V drops 7 bases and J drops 0 bases, and the junction holds 5 bases not matched to any gene. The CDR3, from cysteine to phenylalanine, totals 15 residues. Left in the record is the CDR3 DNA by itself, 45 bases read in frame from the first base. From a lookup of the germline V gene (reference sequence), CDR1 and CDR2 are LNHDA and SQIVND.